The T cell receptor beta chain described here comes from a study of OX40 agonist ivuxolimab in advanced cancers. Study in general: Patients undergoing dose escalation presented with hepatocellular carcinoma, melanoma, renal cell or head and neck cancer.

V gave up 1 base and J gave up 7 bases, with 11 bases separating them. Germline CDR1 and CDR2: SGHTA and FQGTGA. The CDR3 is made up of 14 amino acids. The study, taken as a whole, reports: Clonal expansion was among the lowest in partial responders at 0.1-3.0 mg/kg, especially CD8+. Clonal expansion from baseline to week 6 occurred in both CD4+ and CD8+ T cells. Certain nonresponding patients likewise had low normalized T-cell clonal expansion.

Sequencing used immunoSEQ multiplex PCR; TCRdb keeps in-frame clones, though not all of them. Of about 55,000 clones listed, about 82% are singletons. For this clone: As yet, its antigen is unknown.

The sequences come from CD4+ or CD8+ T cells sorted from blood, collected in a trial of the OX40 agonist ivuxolimab. V usage is TRBV7-3 and J usage is TRBJ2-1; D call uncertain. This clonotype was sampled from an adult with an advanced solid tumor such as melanoma, head and neck, liver or kidney cancer. DNA for the CDR3: TGTGCCAGCAGCTTAAGCCTAGATAGAAATGAGCAGTTCTTC. The encoded protein is CASSLSLDRNEQFF.